This T cell receptor beta chain was sequenced during a study of blood T cell repertoires in COVID-19. For the study at large: The origin of the acute and convalescent COVID-19 samples was the United States, Italy and Spain. PBMCs, B-cell-depleted T cells, or T cells provided the cDNA or gDNA that made up the material.

Per the original methods: Reference gene primer amplification yielded estimated nucleated cell counts. Sequencing used immunoSEQ multiplex PCR; TCRdb keeps in-frame clones, though not all of them. V and J calls and clone size come straight from that table; D and trimming were deduced from the DNA. The sample has roughly 260,000 clones, around 89% seen once. The length of the CDR3 is 13 residues. The V and J ends lost 0 bases and 8 bases respectively, with 8 bases between them. The sequence was collected from a man aged 55-75 years who had recovered from COVID-19. The rearrangement links TRBV12-3 or TRBV12-4 to TRBJ2-1; D uncertain. Sequenced material: peripheral blood. CDR3 sequence: CASSLANRDEQFF. The DNA of the CDR3 is TGTGCCAGCAGTTTAGCCAATCGAGATGAGCAGTTCTTC.